The 3 T cell receptor beta chains given below trace back to one sample, sequenced in a study of T cells in Graves' hyperthyroidism and ophthalmopathy. RNA transcripts yielded amplified TCR beta CDR3 regions. HTBI primers were used for first-round RT-PCR of the TCR CDR3. TCRdb re-analysed the multiplex PCR reads in MiXCR, keeping a single row per CDR3 protein. The sample records hundreds of thousands of distinct CDR3 sequences, around 15% being singletons. The sample consisted of blood. The receptors here all came from a woman aged 25 to 39 with Graves' hyperthyroidism.

The chain carries TRBV7-2 and TRBJ2-1; 10 bases fit TRBD2. After removal of 3 bases from V and 8 bases from J, the junction contained 7 bases not matched to a gene. The CDR3 runs 15 residues. The germline V gene encodes CDR1 SGHTA and CDR2 FQGNSA. The CDR3 protein is CASSFVAGGVDEQFF. The CDR3 DNA is TGTGCCAGCAGCTTCGTAGCGGGAGGAGTGGATGAGCAGTTCTTC.

In this sample, this clonotype turned up many times. V gene TRBV12-3 or TRBV12-4 combines with J gene TRBJ2-3; TRBD2 aligns across 13 bases. The CDR3 has 16 amino acids. V lost 6 bases to trimming and J lost 5 bases; unmatched junction nucleotides: 8. The CDR3 reads CASSYRLAGGGDTQYF. The CDR3 region has the DNA TGTGCCAGCAGCTACAGACTAGCGGGAGGTGGAGATACGCAGTATTTT.

In its sample, this clonotype was seen a few times. This chain joins TRBV29-1 and TRBJ2-1; 10 bases align to TRBD2. CDR3 length equals 16 residues. The V gene end was trimmed by 5 bases and the J gene end by 7 bases; junction bases not matched to a gene: 14. Looked up from germline, CDR1 is SQVTM and CDR2 is ANQGSEA. This CDR3 is CSVPRTSGPLGNEQFF. CDR3 coding DNA: TGCAGCGTTCCCCGGACTAGCGGTCCCCTGGGTAATGAGCAGTTCTTC.